What follows are 22 T cell receptor beta chains derived from one specimen sequenced in a study of blood T cell repertoires in COVID-19. Sequenced by immunoSEQ multiplex PCR; TCRdb stores in-frame clones only, minus some. The profile shows fewer than 500,000 clones, roughly 90% of them singletons. The specimen sequenced was PBMCs or T cells enriched from blood (not recorded which). The receptors here all came from a woman aged 25 to 39 with acute COVID-19.

The V gene is TRBV19, the J gene TRBJ2-2; 7 bases map to TRBD1. Germline CDR1 and CDR2: LNHDA and SQIVND (reference sequence). J was trimmed by 0 bases and V by 1 base; bases with no gene match: 2. The CDR3 totals 16 residues. CDR3: CASSIGTGANTGELFF. The CDR3 DNA follows: TGTGCCAGTAGTATAGGGACAGGCGCGAACACCGGGGAGCTGTTTTTT.

The CDR3 DNA sequence: TGTGCCAGCAACCTCAACCTGGGGGGGCAGGGAAACACCGGGGAGCTGTTTTTT. Its protein is CASNLNLGGQGNTGELFF. V is TRBV9 and J is TRBJ2-2; D is perhaps TRBD2 (7 bases). The V gene's germline CDR1 is SGDLS and CDR2 YYNGEE. The CDR3 spans 18 residues. The V end was cut by 6 bases, the J end by 2 bases, with 23 bases between. Complete variable domain (other parts from reference TRBV9 and TRBJ2-2): DSGVTQTPKHLITATGQRVTLRCSPRSGDLSVYWYQQSLDQGLQFLIQYYNGEERAKGNILERFSAQQFPDLHSELNLSSLELGDSALYFCASNLNLGGQGNTGELFFGEGSRLTVL.

The rearrangement uses TRBV6-5 and TRBJ1-1; tentative D call: TRBD1 (5 bases). V lost 7 bases to trimming and J lost 4 bases, with 13 bases between them. The CDR3 is 13 residues long. The germline V gene has CDR1 MNHEY and CDR2 SVGAGI. The CDR3 region has the DNA TGTGCCAGCACCCTCCGGGGGGGCACTGAAGCTTTCTTT. Encoded protein: CASTLRGGTEAFF.

The rearrangement uses TRBV3-1 (or the pseudogene TRBV3-2) and TRBJ2-7; a weak D match, TRBD1 (6 bases). Looked up from germline, CDR1 is LGHDT and CDR2 is YNNKEL (reference sequence). This CDR3 has 16 amino acids. Trimming pared 4 bases from V and 0 bases from J, leaving 16 bases between. CDR3 bases: TGTGCCAGCAGCCCAATAGGACAGAGGAGCTCCTACGAGCAGTACTTC. It yields the protein CASSPIGQRSSYEQYF.

V and J are TRBV6-5 and TRBJ1-4; D might be TRBD1 (5 bases). Germline assignment: CDR1 MNHEY and CDR2 SVGAGI. V gave up 0 bases and J gave up 8 bases, with 13 bases separating them. This CDR3 has 15 amino acids. The CDR3: CASSYSGLTREKLFF. CDR3 sequence (DNA): TGTGCCAGCAGTTACTCGGGGCTTACCAGGGAAAAACTGTTTTTT.

The count of this clone is one. The gene calls are TRBV4-1 and TRBJ1-4, with a tentative D call TRBD1 (5 bases). Germline V gives CDR1 MGHRA, CDR2 YSYEKL. The CDR3 loop spans 16 amino acids. Trimming left V 4 bases short and J 3 bases short, with 15 bases between. CDR3 loop: CASSREGEKANEKLFF. DNA for the CDR3: TGCGCCAGCAGCCGCGAAGGGGAAAAGGCTAATGAAAAACTGTTTTTT.

The genes are TRBV7-9 and TRBJ1-2, with a possible D match to TRBD1 (5 bases). Germline loops: CDR1 SEHNR, CDR2 FQNEAQ (reference sequence). This CDR3 spans 12 amino acids. For the CDR3, the DNA is TGTGCAGGCGGGGGTTCGCACTATGGCTACACCTTC. The encoded protein is CAGGGSHYGYTF. The complete variable domain, with remaining parts taken from reference TRBV7-9 and TRBJ1-2, reads DTGVSQNPRHKITKRGQNVTFRCDPISEHNRLYWYRQTLGQGPEFLTYFQNEAQLEKSRLLSDRFSAERPKGSFSTLEIQRTEQGDSAMYLCAGGGSHYGYTFGSGTRLTVV.

The V gene is TRBV6-5, the J gene TRBJ2-7; TRBD1 matches at 7 bases. The CDR3 covers 13 residues. Germline V gene lookup returns CDR1 MNHEY and CDR2 SVGAGI. Losses at the gene ends were 6 bases for V and 4 bases for J; bases not matched to a gene: 6. The CDR3 nucleotides are TGTGCCAGCAGGGGGACAGCACTTTACGAGCAGTACTTC. Protein sequence: CASRGTALYEQYF.

The rearrangement links TRBV6-5 to TRBJ1-1; TRBD1 matches at 7 bases. From germline, CDR1 is MNHEY and CDR2 SVGAGI. V shed 6 bases and J 4 bases; nucleotides not matched to a gene: 5. This CDR3 region has 13 residues. CDR3 protein: CASRLQGGTEAFF. The CDR3 DNA is TGTGCCAGCAGACTCCAGGGGGGCACTGAAGCTTTCTTT.

J is TRBJ2-2 and V is TRBV4-1; the D is unclear. Trimming removed 2 bases at V and 4 bases at J, with 14 bases between. CDR1 is MGHRA and CDR2 is YSYEKL in the germline V gene. This CDR3 is built from 16 residues. CDR3 sequence (DNA): TGCGCCAGCAGCCAATACCCAAGCCCGAGCACCGGGGAGCTGTTTTTT. It codes for CASSQYPSPSTGELFF.

V usage is TRBV6-4 and J usage is TRBJ2-3, with TRBD1 matching 8 bases. The CDR3 totals 14 residues. With V trimmed by 2 bases and J by 5 bases, 3 bases remained unmatched. The germline gives CDR1 MRHNA, CDR2 SNTAGT. The CDR3 spells CASSDGQGGDTQYF. Here the CDR3 DNA reads TGTGCCAGCAGTGACGGACAGGGTGGAGATACGCAGTATTTT.

The chain couples TRBV19 to TRBJ1-1, with D perhaps matching TRBD1 (5 bases). The CDR3 sequence is 16 residues long. Germline V gene data show CDR1 as LNHDA and CDR2 as SQIVND (reference sequence). The V and J ends lost 3 bases and 0 bases respectively, with 14 bases between them. CDR3 sequence: CASSMNRRWVNTEAFF. CDR3 sequence (DNA): TGTGCCAGTAGTATGAACAGGCGTTGGGTGAACACTGAAGCTTTCTTT.

This rearrangement joins TRBV27 to TRBJ2-7; the D gene is possibly TRBD2 (5 bases). Trimming removed 0 bases from V and 6 bases from J, with 12 bases in between. CDR1 and CDR2 (germline): MNHEY, SMNVEV (reference sequence). CDR3 length: 14 residues. The CDR3 region is CASSLSMGVFEQYF. CDR3 in DNA: TGTGCCAGCAGTTTATCGATGGGAGTTTTCGAGCAGTACTTC.

This sequence joins TRBV4-1 and TRBJ1-2; 7 nucleotides line up with TRBD1. V shed 3 bases and J 8 bases; nucleotides not matched to a gene: 9. This CDR3 contains 14 residues. Germline CDR1 MGHRA, CDR2 YSYEKL. CDR3 in amino acids: CASSQDRLSGGYTF. The CDR3 DNA reads TGCGCCAGCAGCCAGGACAGGCTCTCGGGGGGCTACACCTTC.

J is TRBJ2-4 and V is TRBV3-1 (or the pseudogene TRBV3-2); 7 bases agree with TRBD1. Germline values: CDR1 LGHDT, CDR2 YNNKEL (reference sequence). CDR3 length: 14 residues. Germline trimming cut 4 bases from V and 4 bases from J; bases unmatched to any gene: 4. The CDR3 loop is CASSLGTEKNIQYF. Written as DNA, the CDR3 is TGTGCCAGCAGCCTGGGGACAGAGAAAAACATTCAGTACTTC.

Points on this clone: The junction shows a germline mismatch at one end, possibly a read error. J is TRBJ2-7 and V is TRBV19, with TRBD2 matching over 10 bases. This CDR3 is built from 12 residues. Germline lookup yields CDR1 LNHDA and CDR2 SQIVND (reference sequence). CDR3 sequence: CASSERGGVTVF. The DNA of the CDR3 is TGTGCCAGTAGCGAGCGGGGGGGAGTCACCGTCTTC.

This rearrangement joins TRBV6-5 to TRBJ2-1; 11 bases are a match to TRBD2. In germline, CDR1 is MNHEY, CDR2 SVGAGI. Losses at the gene ends were 3 bases for V and 8 bases for J; bases not matched to a gene: 6. The CDR3 is 15 amino acids. The CDR3 sequence: CASSYLLAGGYEQFF. The CDR3 bases are TGTGCCAGCAGTTATCTCCTAGCGGGGGGATATGAGCAGTTCTTC.

The chain recombines TRBV5-6 with TRBJ1-6; no clear D. Germline CDR1 reads SGHDT; CDR2 reads YYEEEE. This CDR3 has 16 residues. V lost 1 base and J lost 4, with 12 bases in between. The CDR3 loop reads CASSLISPGYNSPLHF. The CDR3 bases are TGTGCCAGCAGCTTGATCTCTCCCGGGTATAATTCACCCCTCCACTTT.

V and J are TRBV5-1 and TRBJ1-4; D is possibly TRBD1 (6 bases). Germline V gene lookup returns CDR1 SGHRS and CDR2 YFSETQ. This CDR3 spans 15 amino acids. The V end was cut by 4 bases, the J end by 4 bases, with 14 bases between. CDR3 in DNA: TGCGCCAGCAGCGAAATTGAGGGGGTTAATGAAAAACTGTTTTTT. This sequence encodes CASSEIEGVNEKLFF.

J is TRBJ1-2 and V is TRBV28, with D possibly TRBD1 on 6 matching bases. CDR3 length: 17 residues. Per germline, CDR1 MDHEN and CDR2 SYDVKM. V was trimmed by 3 bases and J by 6 bases, leaving 23 bases between them. The chain's CDR3 is CASSFPGGGLRIHGYTF. The CDR3 DNA reads as TGTGCCAGCAGTTTCCCGGGAGGGGGTCTAAGGATTCATGGCTACACCTTC.

V is TRBV5-8 and J is TRBJ1-1, with D hard to call. CDR1 and CDR2 from the germline V gene are SGHTS and YDEGEE. The CDR3 sequence is 14 residues long. Trimming pared 4 bases from V and 0 bases from J, leaving 10 bases between. For the CDR3, the DNA is TGTGCCAGCAGCCCGCTATATTTGAACACTGAAGCTTTCTTT. Residues: CASSPLYLNTEAFF.

This rearrangement joins TRBV6-2 or TRBV6-3 to TRBJ2-7; 10 nucleotides agree with TRBD1. The V segment lost 5 bases and the J segment 0 bases; nucleotides outside the gene matches: 10. The CDR3 length is 17 residues. CDR1 is MNHEY, CDR2 SVGEGT, per germline. CDR3 coding DNA: TGTGCCAGCAGTCCCGGGACAGGGGACCGTAGCTCCTACGAGCAGTACTTC. Translating gives CASSPGTGDRSSYEQYF.